This T cell receptor (beta chain) was found in a study of siplizumab effects on memory and regulatory T cells. General observations from the study: Tregs that proliferated in siplizumab cultures did not have their suppressive function confirmed. Significantly reduced by siplizumab was the cumulative frequency of alloreactive sequences, namely those traceable to unstimulated CD4+ memory cells.

Notes on this clone: Its antigen is not known.

Trimming took 4 bases from V and 0 from J, leaving 7 bases between them. CDR3 size: 14 residues. The germline V gene encodes CDR1 MNHNS and CDR2 SASEGT. Around 10^5 TCR templates per sample were sequenced. Method: immunoSEQ multiplex PCR; TCRdb's copy keeps in-frame clones and lacks some. Of about 100,000 clones in the sample, 92% were seen once. This clonotype was obtained from a human donor in good health. The chain employs TRBV6-1 and TRBJ1-5; no clear D. The sequenced sample consisted of Tregs sorted from blood. The CDR3 region has the DNA TGTGCCAGCAGTGCTGGTTATAGCAATCAGCCCCAGCATTTT. Translated: CASSAGYSNQPQHF.